This T cell receptor (beta chain) was found in a study of T cells in Graves' hyperthyroidism and ophthalmopathy. V lost 5 bases to trimming and J lost 11 bases; unmatched junction nucleotides: 5. The CDR3 spans 11 residues. Template material for amplifying TCR beta CDR3 regions consisted of RNA transcripts. In the first-round RT-PCR of the TCR CDR3, the HTBI primer set was used. TCRdb reanalysed the multiplex PCR reads using MiXCR and keeps one entry per CDR3 protein. This table has 150,000 or so distinct CDR3 sequences, more than 20% appearing once. The chain combines TRBV12-3 or TRBV12-4 with TRBJ1-2; the match to TRBD1 covers 7 bases. The sample taken for sequencing was blood. This receptor was obtained from a woman between 45 and 60 years old with Graves' hyperthyroidism that later progressed to Graves' ophthalmopathy. The CDR3 nucleotides read TGTGCCAGCAGTCCCGGACAGGTATACACCTTC. This gives the protein CASSPGQVYTF.